A selection of T cell receptor beta chains follows, all from one sample in a study of T cell responses to AZD1222 COVID-19 vaccine. Assay: immunoSEQ multiplex PCR; the TCRdb copy retains only in-frame clones and omits some. The sample carries about 86,000 clones, just over 85% recorded once. The sequencing used peripheral blood, collected on day 0 of MenACWY control vaccination. The source of these receptors is an adult in good health. Both conserved end residues are trimmed from each CDR3. Fields, in order: CDR3 protein, V gene.

cdr3_aa: ASSFGTSFETQY; v_call: TRBV9
cdr3_aa: ATRTGFTSTDTQY; v_call: TRBV10-3
cdr3_aa: AWNRVLNTEAF; v_call: TRBV30
cdr3_aa: ASSYQENSYEQY; v_call: TRBV7-8
cdr3_aa: ASSAGQANYGYT; v_call: TRBV6-6
cdr3_aa: ASDSDNATNEKLF; v_call: TRBV6-4
cdr3_aa: ASSPQGADLTEAF; v_call: TRBV18
cdr3_aa: ASSSGGDSPLH; v_call: TRBV7-8
cdr3_aa: SARRGAEAF; v_call: TRBV20-1
cdr3_aa: ASGPPGPTDTQY; v_call: TRBV12-5
cdr3_aa: ASRPQDGTNYGYT; v_call: TRBV6-2/TRBV6-3
cdr3_aa: ASSEGQDTGELF; v_call: TRBV6-4
cdr3_aa: ASSSPGTGKTEAF; v_call: TRBV5-1
cdr3_aa: ASSPPRGDGYGYT; v_call: TRBV18
cdr3_aa: ASSQRIAGTRSTDTQY; v_call: TRBV4-2